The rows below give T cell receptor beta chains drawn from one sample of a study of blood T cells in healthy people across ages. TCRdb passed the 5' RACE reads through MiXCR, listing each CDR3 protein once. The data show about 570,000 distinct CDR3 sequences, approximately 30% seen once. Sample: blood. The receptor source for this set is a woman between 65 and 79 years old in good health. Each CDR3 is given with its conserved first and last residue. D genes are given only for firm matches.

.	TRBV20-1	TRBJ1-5	CSARVGGGPQHF
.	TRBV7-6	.	CASSLDTYYNEQFF
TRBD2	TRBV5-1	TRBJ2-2	CASSLESGVTGELFF
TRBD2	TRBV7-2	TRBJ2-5	CASSPLAGRETQYF
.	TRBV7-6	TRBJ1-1	CASSPQGRPEAFF
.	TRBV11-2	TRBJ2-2	CASSFGSEELFF
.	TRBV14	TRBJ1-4	CASSQAGLAKNEKLFF
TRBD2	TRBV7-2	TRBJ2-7	CASSEASGTSYEQYF
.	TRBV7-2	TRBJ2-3	CASSLNLGTDTQYF
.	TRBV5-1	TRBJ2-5	CASSLEGTYGEQYF
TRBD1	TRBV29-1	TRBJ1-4	CSVVGVGGQATNEKLFF
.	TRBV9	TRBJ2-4	CASSVGQAKNIQYF
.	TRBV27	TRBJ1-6	CASSSGSLFRDSPLHF
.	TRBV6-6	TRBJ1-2	CASIGPSEAVYGYTF
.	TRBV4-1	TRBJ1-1	CASSQDGGSTEAFF
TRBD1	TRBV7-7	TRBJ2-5	CASSSQGRAETQYF
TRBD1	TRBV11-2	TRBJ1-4	CASSFLTGGQRLFF
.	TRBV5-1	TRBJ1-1	CASSQGTQGGTEAFF
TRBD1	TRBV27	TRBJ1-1	CASSLGGFGTDGAAFF
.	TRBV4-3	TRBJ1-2	CASSQDRGADGYTF
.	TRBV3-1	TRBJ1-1	CASSRIRGGTEAFF
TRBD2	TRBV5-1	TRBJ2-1	CASNSGGNHNEQFF
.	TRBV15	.	CATSRGETVNEQFF
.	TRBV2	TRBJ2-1	CASSGRSSDDEQFF
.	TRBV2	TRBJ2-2	CASSESRTEANTGELFF
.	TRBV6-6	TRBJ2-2	CASSPSHGELFF
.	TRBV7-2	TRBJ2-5	CASSFGFQETQYF
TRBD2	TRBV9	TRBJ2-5	CASSSAGGRQETQYF
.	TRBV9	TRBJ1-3	CASSVGGGSSGNTIYF
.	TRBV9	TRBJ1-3	CAGSTRNTIYF
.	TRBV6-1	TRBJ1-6	CASSPRGLRVNSPLHF
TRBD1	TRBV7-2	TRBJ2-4	CASSPDRGAAKNIQYF
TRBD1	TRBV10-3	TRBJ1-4	CAISGQGGSEKLFF
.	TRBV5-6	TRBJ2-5	CASSFGIQGETQYF
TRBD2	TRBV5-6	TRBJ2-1	CASSLRGTGGMNEQFF
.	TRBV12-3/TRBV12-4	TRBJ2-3	CASSQRKTSSRDADTQYF
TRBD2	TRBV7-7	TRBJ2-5	CASSPNSGGALETQYF
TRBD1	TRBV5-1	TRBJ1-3	CASSSTGGGGNTIYF
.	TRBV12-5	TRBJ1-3	CASGPQPSTTGNTIYF
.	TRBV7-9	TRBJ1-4	CASSNNQNLGREKLFF
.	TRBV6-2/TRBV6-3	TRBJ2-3	CASRRGWLPTDTQYF
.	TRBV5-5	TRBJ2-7	CASSLGQIYSYEQYF